Described below is a single T cell receptor (beta chain) sequence and its context. Its matching antigen is unknown. The data originate from a study of cytomegalovirus exposure and HLA in healthy donors. The study's findings and limits: Rates of TCR association differed by HLA locus in a later analysis, with DRB1 highest and HLA-C lowest. Listed as cytomegalovirus-associated were roughly 180 TCR beta chains. The authors confirmed in vitro that three CMV-associated chains were specific for CMV antigens. Using the classifier, cytomegalovirus status was reportedly diagnosed with high specificity and sensitivity.

Trimming took off 0 bases at V and 2 bases at J, with 21 bases between the two ends. The CDR3 totals 18 residues. The germline CDR1 and CDR2 sequences are SGHNT and YYREEE (reference sequence). The PCR made use of 60 Vbeta and 13 Jbeta primers. Assay: immunoSEQ multiplex PCR; the TCRdb copy retains only in-frame clones and omits some. There are about 93,000 clones in the sample; approximately 60% occur only once, and 5.9% lies in the top ten. This TCR was sampled from a boy under 18 in good health and CMV-seropositive. The sequenced material came from PBMCs. V usage is TRBV5-4 and J usage is TRBJ2-7; no definite D call. The CDR3 coding sequence is TGTGCCAGCAGCTTGGAGGTCAGTACCAATCAAGAGGCCTACGAGCAGTACTTC. This codes for CASSLEVSTNQEAYEQYF.